The rows below give T cell receptor beta chains drawn from one sample of a study of beta chain features in type 1 diabetes. Assay: immunoSEQ multiplex PCR; the TCRdb copy retains only in-frame clones and omits some. The data show around 500,000 clones, about an eighth seen once. The sample comprised naive CD4+ T cells from blood. The receptor set was obtained from a woman aged 18-29 years in good health. The CDR3 runs from the conserved cysteine through the conserved F or W. Fields, in order: J gene, V gene, D gene, clone size, CDR3 DNA, CDR3 protein. D genes are given only for firm matches. Not every row has a clone size; where given, it reads once, few, many or a size class.

>TRBJ2-5|TRBV4-1|TRBD2|few
TGCGCCAGCAGCCACCTCCCCGGCGGGGGGGCCAAGAAGACCCAGTACTTC
CASSHLPGGGAKKTQYF
>TRBJ2-1|TRBV25-1|NA|few
TGTGCCAGCAGTGAAACCTCCTACAATGAGCAGTTCTTC
CASSETSYNEQFF
>TRBJ2-3|TRBV9|TRBD2|few
TGTGCCAGCAGCATTAGCGGGGCTGGCACAGATACGCAGTATTTT
CASSISGAGTDTQYF
>TRBJ2-3|TRBV5-4|TRBD1|few
TGCGCCAGCAGCCCGGGACAGCTCACAGATACGCAGTATTTT
CASSPGQLTDTQYF
>TRBJ2-3|TRBV19|NA|NA
TGTGCCAGTAGTCCCAGTGGCGACGGGCGGCCAGATACGCAGTATTTT
CASSPSGDGRPDTQYF
>TRBJ2-3|TRBV5-1|NA|few
TGCGCCAGCAGCTTGGGGCGATTCACAGATACGCAGTATTTT
CASSLGRFTDTQYF
>TRBJ2-3|TRBV6-5|NA|few
TGTGCCAGCAGTAGTACCGAAGGGACGCAGTATTTT
CASSSTEGTQYF
>TRBJ2-3|TRBV6-1|NA|few
TGTGCCAGCAGTGATTCCAGGAGGGGCACAGATACGCAGTATTTT
CASSDSRRGTDTQYF
>TRBJ2-1|TRBV7-3|NA|once
TGTGCCAGCAGTTCCGGCGGTGAGCAGTTCTTC
CASSSGGEQFF
>TRBJ2-5|TRBV7-9|TRBD2|few
TGTGCCAGCAGCCCCCGGACTAGCGGGAGCCAAGAGACCCAGTACTTC
CASSPRTSGSQETQYF
>TRBJ1-1|TRBV4-1|NA|NA
TGCGCCAGCAGCCAAGCACAGATGGGAAACACTGAAGCTTTCTTT
CASSQAQMGNTEAFF
>TRBJ2-3|TRBV2|TRBD1|few
TGTGCCAGCAGGCCCGGACAGGGCAGGGTCACAGATACGCAGTATTTT
CASRPGQGRVTDTQYF
>TRBJ2-3|TRBV5-1|NA|few
TGCGCCAGCAGCCCGGCGCAAGGAGATACGCAGTATTTT
CASSPAQGDTQYF
>TRBJ2-2|TRBV7-7|NA|NA
TGTGCCAGCAGCCGGGACCTCCGAAACACCGGGGAGCTGTTTTTT
CASSRDLRNTGELFF
>TRBJ2-7|TRBV19|NA|few
TGTGCCAGTAGTAGGGACACCGCCTACGAGCAGTACTTC
CASSRDTAYEQYF
>TRBJ2-3|TRBV18|NA|few
TGTGCCAGCTCTGGCTCACCGGGGGATACGCAGTATTTT
CASSGSPGDTQYF
>TRBJ1-1|TRBV9|NA|NA
TGTGCCAGCAGCGTAGGTAACTCTGGGAACACTGAAGCTTTCTTT
CASSVGNSGNTEAFF
>TRBJ2-3|TRBV9|NA|NA
TGTGCCAGCAGCGTAGAAAGTGGCAGCGCTAGCACAGATACGCAGTATTTT
CASSVESGSASTDTQYF
>TRBJ2-3|TRBV4-3|TRBD2|NA
TGCGCCAGCAGCCGTAGGGGACTAGCGGGATACCGAAGTACGCAGTATTTT
CASSRRGLAGYRSTQYF
>TRBJ2-3|TRBV4-3|NA|NA
TGCGCCAGCAGCCAAGATCTAGGGTTCACAGATACGCAGTATTTT
CASSQDLGFTDTQYF
>TRBJ2-3|TRBV15|NA|NA
TGTGCCACCAGCAGAACAAACCAAGCTGAGTTAGATACGCAGTATTTT
CATSRTNQAELDTQYF
>TRBJ1-1|TRBV7-9|NA|few
TGTGCCAGCAGCTTAGCGCTAGGGATGAACACTGAAGCTTTCTTT
CASSLALGMNTEAFF
>TRBJ1-5|TRBV30|NA|NA
TGTGCCTGGAGTGCAGGGATCGGTACCAATCAGCCCCAGCATTTT
CAWSAGIGTNQPQHF
>TRBJ2-5|TRBV2|NA|few
TGTGCCAGCACCCCTTGGAGACAAGAGACCCAGTACTTC
CASTPWRQETQYF
>TRBJ2-5|TRBV5-1|NA|NA
TGCGCCAGCAGCCCCCTTAGTGGGCTTTTAGCGGCCACCTATCAAGAGACCCAGTACTTC
CASSPLSGLLAATYQETQYF
>TRBJ1-5|TRBV6-1|NA|once
TGTGCCAGCAGTGAAGTCGTCAATCAGCCCCAGCATTTT
CASSEVVNQPQHF
>TRBJ2-5|TRBV29-1|NA|few
TGCAGCGTTGTGCAGGCCGGTTTGATGGAGACCCAGTACTTC
CSVVQAGLMETQYF
>TRBJ2-1|TRBV9|NA|NA
TGTGCCAGCAGCGCCCGCTTTGGAGCGGAGATCTACAATGAGCAGTTCTTC
CASSARFGAEIYNEQFF
>TRBJ2-2|TRBV7-3|NA|NA
TGTGCCAGCAGCCAATCAGGATTGGGCGCCGGGGAGCTGTTTTTT
CASSQSGLGAGELFF
>TRBJ2-3|TRBV28|TRBD2|NA
TGTGCCAGCAGTGCTAGCGGGGCGGGAGATACGCAGTATTTT
CASSASGAGDTQYF
>TRBJ2-1|TRBV18|TRBD2|few
TGTGCCAGCTCACCGGAGCGGGGGGGCAAAAATGAGCAGTTCTTC
CASSPERGGKNEQFF
>TRBJ2-7|TRBV6-6|NA|NA
TGTGCCAGCAGTTACTCACTAGGATCCTACGAGCAGTACTTC
CASSYSLGSYEQYF
>TRBJ2-5|TRBV7-3|NA|NA
TGTGCCAGCAGCTTAACGCCGGGCAGGCAAGAGACCCAGTACTTC
CASSLTPGRQETQYF
>TRBJ1-2|TRBV9|NA|NA
TGTGCCAGCAGCGTACAGGCCTATGGCTACACCTTC
CASSVQAYGYTF
>TRBJ2-7|TRBV18|NA|few
TGTGCCAGCTCACGATCGGCTGGGGGCTACGAGCAGTACTTC
CASSRSAGGYEQYF
>TRBJ2-1|TRBV29-1|TRBD2|NA
TGCAGCGTTGATTCGTTTTCGTGGCGGGAGGGGTTAAACAATGAGCAGTTCTTC
CSVDSFSWREGLNNEQFF
>TRBJ1-5|TRBV6-5|NA|few
TGTGCCAGCAGACCACAGGGAAACCGGGGTCAGCCCCAGCATTTT
CASRPQGNRGQPQHF
>TRBJ2-7|TRBV4-2|NA|NA
TGTGCCAGCAGCCAAGACGGGGCCTACTACGAGCAGTACTTC
CASSQDGAYYEQYF
>TRBJ2-3|TRBV18|TRBD2|NA
TGTGCCAGCAACACCCGGACTAGGAGGTTCACAGATACGCAGTATTTT
CASNTRTRRFTDTQYF
>TRBJ2-1|TRBV7-9|NA|few
TGTGCCAGCAGCTTACAAGAAGGAATAAACCAGTTCTTC
CASSLQEGINQFF
>TRBJ1-1|TRBV10-3|NA|few
TGTGCCATCAGTCCCTATGATGCAGTGAACACTGAAGCTTTCTTT
CAISPYDAVNTEAFF
>TRBJ2-6|TRBV4-2|NA|once
TGTGCCAGCAGCCCGGATGCGGCAGGATACTCTGGGGCCAACGTCCTGACTTTC
CASSPDAAGYSGANVLTF
>TRBJ1-5|TRBV28|NA|few
TGTGCCAGCAGCAAGACAGGTTATAGCAATCAGCCCCAGCATTTT
CASSKTGYSNQPQHF
>TRBJ2-7|TRBV9|TRBD2|NA
TGTGCCAGCAGCGTAACCGGACTAGCGGGCTTCTACGAGCAGTACTTC
CASSVTGLAGFYEQYF
>TRBJ2-1|TRBV7-9|NA|NA
TGTGCCAGCATTCCGTACAATGAGCAGTTCTTC
CASIPYNEQFF